This TCR beta chain was profiled in a study of CD8+CD57+ T cells in acquired aplastic anemia. Study details: Each DNA sample taken from sorted CD4+ and CD8+ cells came to 3 to 3.5 ug on average. Study-level results: There were some 30 CD8+ CDR3 sequences that occurred in both patients and controls.

Researchers used genomic DNA as the template to profile TCR beta VDJ and CDR3. TCRdb redid the calling of the reads with MiXCR, one entry per CDR3 protein. The table shows approximately 99,000 distinct CDR3 sequences, with around half occurring only once. This clonotype was observed many times. Its specificity is unknown. The germline V and J ends were trimmed by 0 bases and 0 bases, with 6 bases remaining between them. The germline V gene has CDR1 MGHRA and CDR2 YSYEKL. The CDR3 loop spans 15 amino acids. This receptor was taken from a human donor in good health, serving as a control. Sequencing was performed on sorted CD4+, CD8+, or CD8+CD57+ T cells (not recorded which) from PBMCs. The V and J genes are TRBV4-1 and TRBJ1-5; D remains ambiguous. DNA for the CDR3: TGCGCCAGCAGCCAAGAAGACAATAGCAATCAGCCCCAGCATTTT. Residues: CASSQEDNSNQPQHF.